Here is one T cell receptor (beta chain) with its context. Mismatch with germline at one junction end may stem from a read error. The data are from a study of blood T cell repertoires in COVID-19. Study-level background: Sites in the United States, Italy and Spain provided acute and convalescent COVID-19 samples. PBMCs, B-cell-depleted T cells, or T cells provided the cDNA or gDNA that made up the material.

Generated by immunoSEQ multiplex PCR, the TCRdb table keeps only in-frame clones and is missing some. The table includes roughly 200,000 clones, around 80% detected once. CDR1 GTSNPN and CDR2 SVGIG come from the germline V gene (reference sequence). This CDR3 is 15 amino acids long. Sequencing was done on a sample of peripheral blood. This chain uses TRBV30 with TRBJ2-5; 9 bases match TRBD2. The sequence derives from a human donor in a cohort sampled during active COVID-19. Written as DNA, the CDR3 is TGTACCTGGACGGGTCGCGGGGGGGCTAAGGGGACCCAGTACTTC. Translated: CTWTGRGGAKGTQYF.